Shown below are 5 T cell receptor beta chains from a single sample sequenced in a study of a mutant IDH1 vaccine in newly diagnosed glioma. Noted time point: week 5, during vaccination. Topical imiquimod was applied with each vaccine dose, which held 300 ug of mutant IDH1 20-mer peptide. These receptors lack a known antigen. Assay: immunoSEQ multiplex PCR; the TCRdb copy retains only in-frame clones and omits some. The sample has about 50,000 clones; around 80% are singletons. Material: PBMCs, obtained from a glioma patient whose treatment included an IDH1 peptide vaccine. The receptors were sampled from a woman aged 45-60 years with glioma.

The chain combines TRBV5-1 with TRBJ2-1; TRBD2 aligns across 8 bases. The CDR3 totals 15 residues. Trimming at V came to 4 bases and at J to 9 bases, leaving 12 bases not matched to a gene. Germline loops: CDR1 SGHRS, CDR2 YFSETQ. CDR3 region: CASSPRSGGRVEQFF. In nucleotides, the CDR3 is TGCGCCAGCAGCCCCCGGTCGGGAGGGAGGGTTGAGCAGTTCTTC. Looking up the rest from reference TRBV5-1 and TRBJ2-1 gives the full variable domain: KAGVTQTPRYLIKTRGQQVTLSCSPISGHRSVSWYQQTPGQGLQFLFEYFSETQRNKGNFPGRFSGRQFSNSRSEMNVSTLELGDSALYLCASSPRSGGRVEQFFGPGTRLTVL.

The chain combines TRBV5-1 with TRBJ1-2; 8 nucleotides match TRBD1. This CDR3 has 14 amino acids. CDR1 SGHRS and CDR2 YFSETQ come from the germline V gene. V lost 4 bases, J lost 4 bases, and 6 bases stayed unmatched. The CDR3 DNA sequence: TGCGCCAGCAGCCCCGAGGGACAGGCCTATGGCTACACCTTC. Translating it yields CASSPEGQAYGYTF.

The chain carries TRBV30 and TRBJ1-6; D unclear. This CDR3 has 16 residues. Germline CDR1 is GTSNPN and CDR2 is SVGIG (reference sequence). Trimming stripped 3 bases from V and 6 bases from J, with 18 bases between. The CDR3 loop is CAWSDAPGSLNSPLHF. In DNA form, the CDR3 reads TGTGCCTGGAGCGACGCCCCTGGTAGTCTTAATTCACCCCTCCACTTT. The variable domain in full, with the rest retrieved from reference TRBV30 and TRBJ1-6, is SQTIHQWPATLVQPVGSPLSLECTVEGTSNPNLYWYRQAAGRGLQLLFYSVGIGQISSEVPQNLSASRPQDRQFILSSKKLLLSDSGFYLCAWSDAPGSLNSPLHFGNGTRLTVT.

This chain connects TRBV6-4 to TRBJ2-3; D tentatively reads TRBD1 or TRBD2 (5 bases each). V lost 0 bases and J 2 bases, leaving 9 bases between the germline ends. The CDR3 is 15 residues long. Germline V gene sequence: CDR1 MRHNA, CDR2 SNTAGT. The CDR3 loop reads CASSDSGEPTDTQYF. The CDR3 DNA reads as TGTGCCAGCAGTGACTCAGGGGAGCCCACAGATACGCAGTATTTT.

This chain connects TRBV6-1 to TRBJ1-5; no reliable D call. The CDR3 is 13 amino acids. CDR1 is MNHNS, CDR2 SASEGT, per germline. V gave up 7 bases and J gave up 4 bases, with 11 bases separating them. CDR3 region: CASTPTLNQPQHF. CDR3 nucleotides: TGTGCCAGCACTCCGACATTGAATCAGCCCCAGCATTTT.